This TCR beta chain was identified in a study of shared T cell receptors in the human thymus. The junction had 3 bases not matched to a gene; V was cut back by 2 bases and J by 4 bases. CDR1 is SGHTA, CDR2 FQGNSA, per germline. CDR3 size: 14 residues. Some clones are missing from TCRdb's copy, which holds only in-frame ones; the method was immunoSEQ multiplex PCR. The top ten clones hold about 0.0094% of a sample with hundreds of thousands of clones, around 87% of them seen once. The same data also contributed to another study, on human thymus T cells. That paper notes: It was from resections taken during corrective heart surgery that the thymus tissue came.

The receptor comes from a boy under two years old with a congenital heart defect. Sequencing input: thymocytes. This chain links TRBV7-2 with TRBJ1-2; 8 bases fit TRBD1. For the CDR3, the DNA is TGTGCCAGCAGCTTATATACAGGGGGCTATGGCTACACCTTC. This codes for CASSLYTGGYGYTF.